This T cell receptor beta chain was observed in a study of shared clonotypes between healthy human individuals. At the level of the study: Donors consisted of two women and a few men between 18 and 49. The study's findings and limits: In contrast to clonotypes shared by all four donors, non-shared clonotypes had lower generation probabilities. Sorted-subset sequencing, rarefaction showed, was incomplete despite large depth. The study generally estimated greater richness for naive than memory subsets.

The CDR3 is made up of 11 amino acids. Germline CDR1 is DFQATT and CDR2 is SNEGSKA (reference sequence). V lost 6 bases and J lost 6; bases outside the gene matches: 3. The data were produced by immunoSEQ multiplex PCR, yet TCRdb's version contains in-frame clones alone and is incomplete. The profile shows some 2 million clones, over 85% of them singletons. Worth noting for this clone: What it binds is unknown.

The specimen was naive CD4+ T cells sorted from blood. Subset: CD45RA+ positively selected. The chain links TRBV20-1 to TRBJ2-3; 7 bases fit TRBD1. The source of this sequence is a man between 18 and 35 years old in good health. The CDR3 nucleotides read TGCAGTGCATACAGGGGTGATACGCAGTATTTT. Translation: CSAYRGDTQYF.